This T cell receptor (beta chain) comes out of a study of OX40 agonist ivuxolimab in advanced cancers. Turning to this clone: The antigen is unknown.

The study, taken as a whole, reports: The study found that CD8+ T cells averaged more expanded clones than CD4+. No determination was made of the antigen specificity of the expanded peripheral T cells.

Data came from immunoSEQ multiplex PCR; TCRdb stores just in-frame clones and leaves some out. The sample contains 90,000 or so clones, roughly 90% of which appear only once. The CDR3 covers 12 residues. Trimming stripped 0 bases from V and 4 bases from J, with 5 bases between. Germline CDR1 SGHRS, CDR2 YFSETQ. The sample was CD4+ or CD8+ T cells sorted from blood, taken in a trial of the OX40 agonist ivuxolimab. This chain connects TRBV5-1 to TRBJ2-7; D unclear. The origin of this receptor is an adult with an advanced solid tumor such as melanoma, head and neck, liver or kidney cancer. Here the CDR3 reads CASSLALYEQYF. Here the CDR3 DNA reads TGCGCCAGCAGCTTGGCCCTTTACGAGCAGTACTTC. Full variable domain (rest looked up from reference TRBV5-1 and TRBJ2-7): KAGVTQTPRYLIKTRGQQVTLSCSPISGHRSVSWYQQTPGQGLQFLFEYFSETQRNKGNFPGRFSGRQFSNSRSEMNVSTLELGDSALYLCASSLALYEQYFGPGTRLTVT.